This T cell receptor (beta chain) is drawn from a study of beta chain features in type 1 diabetes. Across the whole study: Healthy donors resembled patients in age, gender and cell yields. Points from the study as a whole: There was a moderate but significant shortening of TCRB CDR3s in all four CD4+ subsets of Type 1 diabetes patients. VDJ junctions from type 1 diabetes patients carried fewer insertions and larger deletions.

Sorted CD4+ subsets: naive, central memory, regulatory, stem cell-like memory (CD45RO/CCR7/CD25/CD127/CD95/CD27 panel). Expressed TCRB transcripts were sequenced after all isolated RNA was converted to cDNA. TCRdb keeps only in-frame clones here, not all; method: immunoSEQ multiplex PCR. Found here are approximately 160,000 clones, roughly 9% of them singletons; the top ten hold 2.3%. V lost 0 bases, J lost 9 bases, and 17 bases lay in between. Germline V lookup: CDR1 MGHRA, CDR2 YSYEKL. The CDR3 runs 15 residues. At least ten counts were recorded for this clone. The antigen remains undetermined. Material: central memory CD4+ T cells from blood. The receptor was derived from a woman under 30 in good health. V is TRBV4-1 and J is TRBJ2-5; TRBD2 might be the D (6 bases). The CDR3 reads CASSQEGFSTGAQYF. The CDR3 nucleotides read TGCGCCAGCAGCCAAGAAGGTTTCTCCACGGGGGCCCAGTACTTC.